These 21 T cell receptor beta chains came from one sample sequenced in a study of blood T cells in healthy people across ages. Using a J-beta primer mix together with a sample-barcoded 5' primer, a second PCR was run for about 6 to 12 cycles. A single record per CDR3 protein comes from TCRdb applying MiXCR to the 5' RACE reads. This table has approximately 1.5 million distinct CDR3 sequences, 40% to 45% appearing once. Sequenced material: blood. The receptors were gathered from a woman between 18 and 29 years old in good health.

This clonotype came up a few times. The chain joins TRBV20-1 to TRBJ2-1; D gene ambiguous. The V and J ends lost 0 bases and 8 bases respectively, with 8 bases between them. Germline V CDR1 and CDR2: DFQATT, SNEGSKA (reference sequence). This CDR3 is built from 12 residues. The CDR3 here is CSARDLRHEQFF. In nucleotides, the CDR3 is TGCAGTGCTAGAGATCTTCGGCATGAGCAGTTCTTC.

This clonotype was found a few times. The chain is built from TRBV25-1 and TRBJ2-5; D is uncertain. The CDR3 runs 13 residues. Trimming took 4 bases from V and 3 from J, leaving 9 bases between them. Per germline, CDR1 MGHDK and CDR2 SYGVNS. The chain's CDR3 is CASSGRVEETQYF. The CDR3 nucleotides are TGTGCCAGCAGTGGACGGGTAGAAGAGACCCAGTACTTC.

The rearrangement joins TRBV7-2 to TRBJ1-4; 10 bases agree with TRBD1. In germline, CDR1 is SGHTA, CDR2 FQGNSA. After removal of 5 bases from V and 1 base from J, the junction contained 7 bases not matched to a gene. The CDR3 runs to 17 residues. The DNA for the CDR3 is TGTGCCAGCAGCCCCCGACAGGGGGCAGGAACTAATGAAAAACTGTTTTTT. It translates to CASSPRQGAGTNEKLFF.

This clonotype was seen at least ten times. The chain combines TRBV27 with TRBJ2-7, with 12 positions matching TRBD2. The CDR3 runs 15 residues. CDR1 MNHEY and CDR2 SMNVEV come from the germline V gene (reference sequence). The J segment lost 4 bases and the V segment lost 5 bases, leaving 6 bases of the junction unmatched. Written as DNA, the CDR3 is TGTGCCAGCAGTCCGCGACTAGCGGGAGTATACGAGCAGTACTTC. This sequence encodes CASSPRLAGVYEQYF.

There are a few counts of this clonotype. The chain combines TRBV20-1 with TRBJ2-3, with a possible D match to TRBD1 (7 bases). This CDR3 has 16 residues. V shed 0 bases and J shed 2 bases, with 15 bases lying between them. Per the germline V gene, CDR1 is DFQATT and CDR2 is SNEGSKA (reference sequence). CDR3 residues: CSARDRGGTVTDTQYF. Here the CDR3 DNA reads TGCAGTGCTAGAGATAGAGGAGGGACAGTCACAGATACGCAGTATTTT.

The table lists this clonotype with a few counts. The CDR3 DNA is TGTGCCAGCAGGCGGGTTCCAGGGACTAGCGCGAACAATGAGCAGTTCTTC. It codes for CASRRVPGTSANNEQFF. The chain recombines TRBV4-2 with TRBJ2-1, with TRBD2 matching over 10 bases. V lost 6 bases to trimming and J lost 5 bases; unmatched junction nucleotides: 13. Germline CDR1 and CDR2: LGHNA and YNFKEQ. The CDR3 loop spans 17 amino acids.

As to this clonotype: Compared with germline, one end of the junction differs, possibly owing to a read error. This chain joins TRBV9 and TRBJ2-1; 7 bases line up with TRBD2. Looked up from germline, CDR1 is SGDLS and CDR2 is YYNGEE. CDR3 size: 15 residues. The CDR3 DNA sequence: TGTGCCAGCAGCGCTACTGGGGGGGATTACAATGAGCAGTTTTTC. Its protein is CASSATGGDYNEQFF.

This clonotype was observed at least ten times. V and J are TRBV20-1 and TRBJ2-1, with TRBD2 matching over 11 bases. The germline gives CDR1 DFQATT, CDR2 SNEGSKA (reference sequence). Losses at the gene ends were 2 bases for V and 6 bases for J; bases not matched to a gene: 6. The CDR3 length is 15 residues. CDR3 sequence (DNA): TGCAGTGCTAGACTAGGGGGACTAGCGGTCAATGAGCAGTTCTTC. It translates to CSARLGGLAVNEQFF.

The chain couples TRBV5-1 to TRBJ2-1; D is perhaps TRBD2 (6 bases). Germline values: CDR1 SGHRS, CDR2 YFSETQ. This CDR3 has 15 amino acids. V dropped 5 bases and J dropped 1 base, with 13 bases sitting between them. In DNA form, the CDR3 reads TGCGCCAGCAGACGATGGACTACATCCTACAATGAGCAGTTCTTC. It translates to CASRRWTTSYNEQFF.

The chain is built from TRBV11-2 and TRBJ2-3; unclear D gene. V lost 7 bases to trimming and J lost 0 bases, with 14 bases between them. This CDR3 spans 15 amino acids. Germline V gene sequence: CDR1 SGHAT, CDR2 FQNNGV. This CDR3 is CASTTLRTSTDTQYF. In DNA form, the CDR3 reads TGTGCCAGCACCACCTTGCGGACCAGCACAGATACGCAGTATTTT.

V and J are TRBV5-1 and TRBJ2-1; D call uncertain. The J call could be wrong; TRBJ2-7 is a better fit for the DNA end. This CDR3 region has 16 residues. CDR1 is SGHRS, CDR2 YFSETQ, per germline. In DNA, the CDR3 is TGCGCCAGTGGTTTGGGTACAGCGAGCTCCTACAATGAGCAGTACTTC. Translated, it gives CASGLGTASSYNEQYF.

This clonotype was seen more than once but under ten times. The rearrangement joins TRBV28 to TRBJ2-1; D unresolved. The germline V gene has CDR1 MDHEN and CDR2 SYDVKM. The ends were cut back, 3 bases at V and 1 base at J, with 7 bases in the middle. This CDR3 comprises 14 residues. The CDR3 protein is CASSFPTSYNEQFF. In DNA, the CDR3 is TGTGCCAGCAGTTTCCCGACATCCTACAATGAGCAGTTCTTC.

This clonotype was detected only a few times. The gene calls are TRBV7-2 and TRBJ2-7; D not resolved. Between the trimmed V and J ends, which lost 1 base and 5 bases, there was a span of 12 bases. In germline, CDR1 is SGHTA, CDR2 FQGNSA. This CDR3 has 14 residues. CDR3 sequence reads: CASSLDIQPNEQYF. The CDR3 nucleotides are TGTGCCAGCAGCTTAGACATCCAACCCAACGAGCAGTACTTC. The full variable domain, its missing parts supplied by reference TRBV7-2 and TRBJ2-7, is GAGVSQSPSNKVTEKGKDVELRCDPISGHTALYWYRQSLGQGLEFLIYFQGNSAPDKSGLPSDRFSAERTGGSVSTLTIQRTQQEDSAVYLCASSLDIQPNEQYFGPGTRLTVT.

As for this clonotype: Germline is not matched at one junction end, which may reflect a read error. The chain employs TRBV20-1 and TRBJ1-2; the D gene is possibly TRBD1 (6 bases). This CDR3 comprises 16 residues. In germline, CDR1 is DFQATT, CDR2 SNEGSKA (reference sequence). CDR3 amino acids: CSARDTGRNSNYDYTF. The DNA for the CDR3 is TGCAGTGCTAGAGATACAGGGAGAAACTCTAACTATGACTACACCTTC.

The rearrangement uses TRBV7-8 and TRBJ2-1, with 7 nucleotides matching TRBD2. Germline-derived CDR1 and CDR2 are SGHVS and FQNEAQ. The CDR3 contains 16 residues. After removal of 1 base from V and 9 bases from J, the junction contained 12 bases not matched to a gene. The CDR3 spells CASSLVGAGVAAEQFF. DNA for the CDR3: TGTGCCAGCAGCTTAGTCGGGGCGGGAGTAGCCGCTGAGCAGTTCTTC.

In its sample, this clonotype was seen once. This chain joins TRBV3-1 and TRBJ2-4; D might be TRBD1 (6 bases). The DNA end lines up better with TRBJ2-7; the J call may be wrong. Germline V gene data show CDR1 as LGHDT and CDR2 as YNNKEL (reference sequence). The CDR3 contains 15 residues. The chain's CDR3 is CASSQNRDPVYEQYF. The CDR3 bases are TGTGCCAGCAGCCAAAACAGGGACCCTGTTTACGAGCAGTACTTC.

V is TRBV4-3 and J is TRBJ2-5; D is undetermined. The J call may not be correct, given that the DNA end is closer to TRBJ2-7. There are 17 residues in the CDR3. Germline CDR1 LGHNA, CDR2 YSLEER. CDR3 nucleotide sequence: TGCGCCAGCAGCCAAGATCCGGCCCCAAGAGCCGGCTACGAGCAGTACTTC. Translating it yields CASSQDPAPRAGYEQYF.

The chain combines TRBV7-8 with TRBJ2-1; 14 nucleotides line up with TRBD2. Losses at the gene ends were 2 bases for V and 8 bases for J; bases not matched to a gene: 5. The germline gives CDR1 SGHVS, CDR2 FQNEAQ. The CDR3 loop spans 16 amino acids. CDR3: CASSLSRLAGGHEQFF. The DNA for the CDR3 is TGTGCCAGCAGCTTAAGCAGACTAGCGGGGGGGCATGAGCAGTTCTTC.

The chain recombines TRBV4-1 with TRBJ2-1, with TRBD2 matching over 9 bases. The J call may be wrong; the DNA end is better matched by TRBJ2-7. Germline V lookup: CDR1 MGHRA, CDR2 YSYEKL. This CDR3 contains 17 residues. As DNA, the CDR3 is TGCGCCAGCAGCCAAGATGAGCGGGAGGCGTTCTACAATGAGCAGTACTTC. It yields the protein CASSQDEREAFYNEQYF.

The chain couples TRBV6-4 to TRBJ2-1, with 7 bases lining up with TRBD2. V trimming: 6 bases; J trimming: 2 bases; junction bases outside the gene matches: 4. From germline, CDR1 is MRHNA and CDR2 SNTAGT. CDR3 length equals 14 residues. In nucleotides, the CDR3 is TGTGCCAGCAGAGAGCGGGAAACCTACAATGAGCAGTTCTTC. It is translated as CASRERETYNEQFF.

The V gene is TRBV5-1, the J gene TRBJ2-1, with 12 bases lining up with TRBD2. With V trimmed by 4 bases and J by 4 bases, 6 bases remained unmatched. The germline V gene has CDR1 SGHRS and CDR2 YFSETQ. The CDR3 is 16 amino acids. CDR3 loop: CASSGELAGGYNEQFF. The CDR3, as DNA: TGCGCCAGCAGCGGAGAACTAGCGGGGGGTTACAATGAGCAGTTCTTC.